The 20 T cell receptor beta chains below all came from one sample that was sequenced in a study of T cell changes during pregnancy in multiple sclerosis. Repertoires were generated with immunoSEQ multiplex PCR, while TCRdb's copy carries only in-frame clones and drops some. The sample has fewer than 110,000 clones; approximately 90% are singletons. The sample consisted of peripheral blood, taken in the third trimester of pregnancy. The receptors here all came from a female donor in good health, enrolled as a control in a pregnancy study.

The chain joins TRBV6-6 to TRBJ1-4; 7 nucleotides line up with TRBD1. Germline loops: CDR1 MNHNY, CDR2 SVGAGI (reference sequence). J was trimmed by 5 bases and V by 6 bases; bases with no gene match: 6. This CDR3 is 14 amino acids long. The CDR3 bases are TGTGCCAGCAGAATGGGACAGATCAATGAAAAACTGTTTTTT. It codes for CASRMGQINEKLFF.

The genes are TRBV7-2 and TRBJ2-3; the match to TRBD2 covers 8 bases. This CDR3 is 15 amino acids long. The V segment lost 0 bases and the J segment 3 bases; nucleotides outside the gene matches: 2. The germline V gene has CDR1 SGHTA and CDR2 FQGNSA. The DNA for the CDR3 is TGTGCCAGCAGCTTAGCGGCGGGGGGTACAGATACGCAGTATTTT. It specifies CASSLAAGGTDTQYF.

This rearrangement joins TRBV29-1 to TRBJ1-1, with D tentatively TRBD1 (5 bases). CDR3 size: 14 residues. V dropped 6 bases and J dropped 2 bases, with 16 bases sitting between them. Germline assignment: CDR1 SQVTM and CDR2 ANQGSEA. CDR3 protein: CSVTNTGINTEAFF. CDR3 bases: TGCAGCGTCACCAACACAGGAATCAACACTGAAGCTTTCTTT.

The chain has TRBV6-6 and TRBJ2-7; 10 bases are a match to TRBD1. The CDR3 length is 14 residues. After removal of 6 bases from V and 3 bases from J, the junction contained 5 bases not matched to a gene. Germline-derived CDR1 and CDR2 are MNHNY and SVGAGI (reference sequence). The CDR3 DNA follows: TGTGCCAGCAGACGGGGGACAGGGGACTACGAGCAGTACTTC. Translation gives CASRRGTGDYEQYF.

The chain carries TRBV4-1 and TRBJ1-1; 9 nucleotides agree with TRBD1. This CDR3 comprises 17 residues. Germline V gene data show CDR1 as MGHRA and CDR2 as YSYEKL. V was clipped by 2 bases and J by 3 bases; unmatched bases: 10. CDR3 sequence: CASSQQTGGRAYTEAFF. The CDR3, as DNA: TGCGCCAGCAGCCAACAGACAGGGGGTAGGGCGTACACTGAAGCTTTCTTT.

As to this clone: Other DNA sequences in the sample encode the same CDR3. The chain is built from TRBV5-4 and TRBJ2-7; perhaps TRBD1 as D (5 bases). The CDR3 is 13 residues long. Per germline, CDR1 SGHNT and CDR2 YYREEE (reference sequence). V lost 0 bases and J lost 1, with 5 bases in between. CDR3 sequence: CASSLAGSYEQYF. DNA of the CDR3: TGTGCCAGCAGCTTGGCAGGGTCCTACGAGCAGTACTTC.

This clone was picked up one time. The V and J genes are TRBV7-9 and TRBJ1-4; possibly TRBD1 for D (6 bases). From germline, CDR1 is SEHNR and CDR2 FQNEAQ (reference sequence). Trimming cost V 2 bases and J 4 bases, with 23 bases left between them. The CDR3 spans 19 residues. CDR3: CASSLRPQKHREGNEKLFF. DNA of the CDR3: TGTGCCAGCAGCTTACGACCGCAAAAGCACAGGGAGGGTAATGAAAAACTGTTTTTT.

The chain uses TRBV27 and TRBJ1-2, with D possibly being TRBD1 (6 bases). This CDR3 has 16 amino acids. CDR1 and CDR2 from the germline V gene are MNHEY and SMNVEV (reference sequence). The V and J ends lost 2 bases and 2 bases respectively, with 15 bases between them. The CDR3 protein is CASSLNWGPTNYGYTF. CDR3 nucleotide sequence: TGTGCCAGCAGTTTAAACTGGGGGCCAACGAACTATGGCTACACCTTC.

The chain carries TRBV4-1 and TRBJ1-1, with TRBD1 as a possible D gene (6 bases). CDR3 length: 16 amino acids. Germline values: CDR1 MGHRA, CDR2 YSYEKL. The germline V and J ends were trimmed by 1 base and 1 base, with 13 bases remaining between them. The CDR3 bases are TGCGCCAGCAGCCAAGGGGTGGGACAAGGGAACACTGAAGCTTTCTTT. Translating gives CASSQGVGQGNTEAFF.

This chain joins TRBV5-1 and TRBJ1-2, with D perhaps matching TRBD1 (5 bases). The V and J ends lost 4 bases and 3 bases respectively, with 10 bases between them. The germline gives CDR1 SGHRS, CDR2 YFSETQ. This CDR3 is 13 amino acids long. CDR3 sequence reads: CASSLQGDYGYTF. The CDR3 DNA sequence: TGCGCCAGCAGCCTGCAGGGCGACTATGGCTACACCTTC. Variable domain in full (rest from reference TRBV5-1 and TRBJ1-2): KAGVTQTPRYLIKTRGQQVTLSCSPISGHRSVSWYQQTPGQGLQFLFEYFSETQRNKGNFPGRFSGRQFSNSRSEMNVSTLELGDSALYLCASSLQGDYGYTFGSGTRLTVV.

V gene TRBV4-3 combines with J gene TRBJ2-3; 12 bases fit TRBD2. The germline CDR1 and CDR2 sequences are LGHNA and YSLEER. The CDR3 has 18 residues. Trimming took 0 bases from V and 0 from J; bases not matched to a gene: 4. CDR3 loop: CASSQELAGGPSTDTQYF. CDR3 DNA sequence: TGCGCCAGCAGCCAAGAACTAGCGGGGGGCCCTAGCACAGATACGCAGTATTTT.

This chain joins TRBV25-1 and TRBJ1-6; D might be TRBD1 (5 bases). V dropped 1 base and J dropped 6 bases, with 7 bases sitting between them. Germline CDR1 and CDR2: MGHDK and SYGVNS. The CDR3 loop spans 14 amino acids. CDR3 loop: CASSEFQGNSPLHF. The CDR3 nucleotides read TGTGCCAGCAGTGAATTTCAGGGTAATTCACCCCTCCACTTT.

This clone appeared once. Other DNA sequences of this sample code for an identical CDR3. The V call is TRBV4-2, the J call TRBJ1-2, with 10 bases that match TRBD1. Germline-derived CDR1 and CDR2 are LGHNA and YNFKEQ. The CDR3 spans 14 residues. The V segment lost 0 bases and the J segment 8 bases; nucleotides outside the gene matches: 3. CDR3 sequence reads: CASSQEWGQGGYTF. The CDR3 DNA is TGTGCCAGCAGCCAAGAATGGGGACAGGGGGGCTACACCTTC.

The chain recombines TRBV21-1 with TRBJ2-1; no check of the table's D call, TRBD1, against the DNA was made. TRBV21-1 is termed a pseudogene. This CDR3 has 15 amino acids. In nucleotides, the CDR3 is TGTGCCTGCACCTTGCGGCACGGGGACACCAATGAGCAGTTCTTC. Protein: CACTLRHGDTNEQFF.

This CDR3 reads CASSRVWGDGDGYTF. For the CDR3, the DNA is TGTGCCAGCAGTCGTGTCTGGGGGGACGGGGATGGCTACACCTTC. V gene TRBV7-8 combines with J gene TRBJ1-2; D perhaps matches TRBD1 (5 bases). The V gene lost 6 bases and the J gene lost 6 bases, with 20 bases spanning the gap. The germline CDR1 and CDR2 sequences are SGHVS and FQNEAQ. The CDR3 length is 15 residues. The full variable domain, rest sourced from reference TRBV7-8 and TRBJ1-2, is GAGVSQSPRYKVAKRGQDVALRCDPISGHVSLFWYQQALGQGPEFLTYFQNEAQLDKSGLPSDRFFAERPEGSVSTLKIQRTQQEDSAVYLCASSRVWGDGDGYTFGSGTRLTVV.

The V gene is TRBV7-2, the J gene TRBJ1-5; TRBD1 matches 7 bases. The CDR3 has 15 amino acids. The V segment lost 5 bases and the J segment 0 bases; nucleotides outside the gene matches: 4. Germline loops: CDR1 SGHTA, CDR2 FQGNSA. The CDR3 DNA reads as TGTGCCAGCAGCCACAGGGGAAATAGCAATCAGCCCCAGCATTTT. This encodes CASSHRGNSNQPQHF.

The CDR3 region is CATSKGQGADTLHF. DNA for the CDR3: TGTGCCACCAGCAAAGGACAGGGGGCGGACACCCTCCACTTT. The rearrangement uses TRBV15 and TRBJ1-6; 11 nucleotides align to TRBD1. Trimming cost V 4 bases and J 14 bases; bases outside gene matches: 7. The CDR3 contains 14 residues. CDR1 is LNHNV, CDR2 YYDKDF, per germline (reference sequence).

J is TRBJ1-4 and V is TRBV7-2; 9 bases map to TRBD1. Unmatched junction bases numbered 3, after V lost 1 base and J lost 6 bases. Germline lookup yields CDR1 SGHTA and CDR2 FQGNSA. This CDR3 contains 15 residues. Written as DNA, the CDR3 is TGTGCCAGCAGCTTAGGGGACAGGGAACATGAAAAACTGTTTTTT. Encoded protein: CASSLGDREHEKLFF.

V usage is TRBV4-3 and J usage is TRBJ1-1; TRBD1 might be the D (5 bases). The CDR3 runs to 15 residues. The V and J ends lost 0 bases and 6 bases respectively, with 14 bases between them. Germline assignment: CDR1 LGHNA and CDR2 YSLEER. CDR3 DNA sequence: TGCGCCAGCAGCCAAGAATACGGGGGTTACGCTGAAGCTTTCTTT. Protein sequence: CASSQEYGGYAEAFF.

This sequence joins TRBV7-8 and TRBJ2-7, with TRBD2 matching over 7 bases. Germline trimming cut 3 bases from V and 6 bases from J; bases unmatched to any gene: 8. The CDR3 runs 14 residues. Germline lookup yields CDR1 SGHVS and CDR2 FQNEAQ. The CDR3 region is CASSLRTREVEQYF. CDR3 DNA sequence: TGTGCCAGCAGCTTGAGGACTCGGGAGGTCGAGCAGTACTTC. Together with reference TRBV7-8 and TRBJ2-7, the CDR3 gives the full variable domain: GAGVSQSPRYKVAKRGQDVALRCDPISGHVSLFWYQQALGQGPEFLTYFQNEAQLDKSGLPSDRFFAERPEGSVSTLKIQRTQQEDSAVYLCASSLRTREVEQYFGPGTRLTVT.